The present entry profiles one T cell receptor beta chain with its context. The same CDR3 also results from other DNA sequences found in this sample. The CDR3 sequence is 14 residues long. Per germline, CDR1 MNHEY and CDR2 SVGAGI. V shed 4 bases and J 3 bases; nucleotides not matched to a gene: 6. This specimen comes from a study of blood T cell repertoires in COVID-19. Background on the study: T cells, B-cell-depleted T cells, or PBMCs supplied cDNA or gDNA.

Clones were sequenced by immunoSEQ multiplex PCR, and TCRdb holds only the in-frame ones, with some missing. The table has fewer than 300,000 clones, approximately 85% seen once; the top ten hold less than 15%. Sequenced sample: peripheral blood. The chain carries TRBV6-5 and TRBJ2-7, with 7 nucleotides matching TRBD2. This receptor was identified in a human donor in a cohort sampled during active COVID-19. The DNA for the CDR3 is TGTGCCAGCAGTTCCCTGGGCGGGAGCTACGAGCAGTACTTC. This sequence encodes CASSSLGGSYEQYF.